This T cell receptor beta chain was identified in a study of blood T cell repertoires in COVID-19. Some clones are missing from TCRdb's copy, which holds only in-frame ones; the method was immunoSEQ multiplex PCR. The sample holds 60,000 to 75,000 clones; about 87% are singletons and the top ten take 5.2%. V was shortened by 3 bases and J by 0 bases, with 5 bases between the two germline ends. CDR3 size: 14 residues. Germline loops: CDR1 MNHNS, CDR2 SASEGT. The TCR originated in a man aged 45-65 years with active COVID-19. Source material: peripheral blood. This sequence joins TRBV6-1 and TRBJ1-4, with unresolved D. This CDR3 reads CASSESTTNEKLFF. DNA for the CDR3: TGTGCCAGCAGTGAGTCAACAACTAATGAAAAACTGTTTTTT.